The 20 T cell receptor beta chains listed next were all sequenced from one sample in a study of tumor-infiltrating lymphocytes in primary liver carcinoma. Unsorted bulk tissue (about 19-33 mg) underwent RNA and DNA co-extraction. From approximately 0.5 ug of total RNA, TCR beta-specific cDNA was reverse-transcribed using a constant-region primer. Three-round nested multiplex PCR performed with slightly modified ARM-PCR produced the TCR beta libraries. Each of the first two PCR rounds ran roughly 10 cycles with TRBV1-TRBV30 forward and C-beta reverse primers. TCRdb re-called the multiplex PCR reads with MiXCR, one entry per CDR3 protein. The sample lists 50,000 to 60,000 distinct CDR3 sequences; 65% to 85% were seen once. Source material: liver tumor tissue from sampling region 5. Sample subset: tumor region T5, tumor centre. The receptor source for this set is a man between 40 and 49 years old with primary liver carcinoma and hepatitis B virus infection.

This rearrangement joins TRBV29-1 to TRBJ1-1; D gene uncertain. This CDR3 comprises 10 residues. Germline-derived CDR1 and CDR2 are SQVTM and ANQGSEA. Trimming shortened V by 7 bases and J by 3 bases, and 6 bases separated the two germline ends. This chain's CDR3 is CSALDTEAFF. The DNA for the CDR3 is TGCAGCGCGCTAGACACTGAAGCTTTCTTT.

As regards this clonotype: No conserved phenylalanine or tryptophan ends this CDR3, so it is likely a read error. The chain combines TRBV5-1 with TRBJ1-4, with 8 positions matching TRBD1. Germline V gene data show CDR1 as SGHRS and CDR2 as YFSETQ. The CDR3 loop spans 15 amino acids. The CDR3 nucleotides are TGCGCCAGTAGCTTGGGTGGACAGGGCGGTGAAAAACTGTTTATT. It specifies CASSLGGQGGEKLFI.

Comments on this clonotype: Since the CDR3 does not end with the conserved phenylalanine or tryptophan, this likely comes from a read error. CDR3 in amino acids: CASSSAGPYNEQFY. For the CDR3, the DNA is TGTGCCAGCAGCTCCGCAGGCCCCTACAATGAGCAGTTCTAC. The chain has TRBV11-3 and TRBJ2-1; D not resolved. Germline V gene data show CDR1 as SGHNT and CDR2 as YENEEA. Trimming left V 4 bases short and J 2 bases short, with 9 bases between. The CDR3 covers 14 residues.

The rearrangement links TRBV12-3 or TRBV12-4 to TRBJ1-5; possible D gene TRBD2, 6 bases. The DNA end is more similar to TRBJ2-3, so the J call may be wrong. This CDR3 spans 15 amino acids. CDR3 nucleotide sequence: TGTGCCAGCACGCGGGGCACCGCAGTAAATCAGCCACAGTATTTT. The encoded protein is CASTRGTAVNQPQYF.

Turning to this clonotype: One base away lies a much larger clone, so this may be a sequencing read error. The chain joins TRBV2 to TRBJ2-3, with a weak D call TRBD1 (5 bases). Deletions cut 4 bases from V and 3 bases from J, with 14 bases between. This CDR3 has 15 residues. Germline V gene sequence: CDR1 SNHLY, CDR2 FYNNEI. The CDR3 spells CASSADKGKTDTQYF. The CDR3 region has the DNA TGTGCCAGCAGTGCCGACAAGGGGAAAACAGATACGCAGTATTTT.

In its sample, this clonotype was seen many times. The V and J genes are TRBV24-1 and TRBJ2-5; TRBD1 matches 7 bases. This CDR3 has 12 amino acids. Trimming cost V 3 bases and J 14 bases; bases outside gene matches: 8. CDR1 is KGHDR and CDR2 is SFDVKD in the germline V gene. The CDR3, as DNA: TGTGCCACCAGTGATCCGGGACAGCCCCTTTACTTC. Protein product: CATSDPGQPLYF.

Concerning this clonotype itself: Germline is not matched at one junction end, which may reflect a read error. The CDR3 DNA is TGTACTAGCAGCTTAAGACAGAGCTCCTACAATGGGCAGTTCTTC. Its translation is CTSSLRQSSYNGQFF. The rearrangement links TRBV11-3 to TRBJ2-1; TRBD2 is a possible D gene (6 bases). The CDR3 consists of 15 residues. In germline, CDR1 is SGHNT, CDR2 YENEEA.

The V gene is TRBV6-1, the J gene TRBJ2-3; the match to TRBD2 covers 7 bases. Germline-derived CDR1 and CDR2 are MNHNS and SASEGT. This CDR3 comprises 14 residues. V trimming: 8 bases; J trimming: 7 bases; junction bases outside the gene matches: 12. The CDR3 protein is CASGLVGGTYTQYF. The CDR3 coding sequence is TGTGCCAGCGGACTAGTGGGAGGAACATATACGCAGTATTTT.

For this clonotype: The conserved final phenylalanine or tryptophan is absent from the CDR3, which likely points to a read error. This sequence joins TRBV28 and TRBJ1-1, with D tentatively TRBD1 (5 bases). Per germline, CDR1 MDHEN and CDR2 SYDVKM. The CDR3 covers 12 residues. The CDR3 DNA follows: TGTACCAGCAGGATCACAGGAGATGAAGCTTTCTTA. Translated: CTSRITGDEAFL.

This clonotype was detected only a few times. At one of its ends the junction is not consistent with the germline gene, which may arise from a read error. The chain combines TRBV12-3 or TRBV12-4 with TRBJ1-3; D not resolved. The CDR3 runs to 15 residues. As DNA, the CDR3 is TGTGCCAGCAGTTGTGCTAGTCTCTCTGGAAACAGCATATATTTT. The encoded protein is CASSCASLSGNSIYF.

In regard to this clonotype: At one end the junction does not follow the germline gene, possibly because of a read error. Here the CDR3 reads CASSSRGSSVGARTDTLYF. The CDR3 nucleotides read TGTGCCAGCAGCTCTAGGGGAAGCTCTGTTGGAGCCCGTACAGATACGCTGTATTTT. The rearrangement links TRBV11-1 to TRBJ2-3, with a tentative D call TRBD1 (5 bases). This CDR3 spans 19 amino acids. Germline V gene sequence: CDR1 SGHAT, CDR2 FQDESV (reference sequence).

As regards this clonotype: At one of its ends the junction is not consistent with the germline gene, which may arise from a read error. The chain carries TRBV24-1 and TRBJ1-5; the D gene is possibly TRBD1 (5 bases). This CDR3 spans 16 amino acids. Germline lookup yields CDR1 KGHDR and CDR2 SFDVKD. The DNA of the CDR3 is TGTGCCACTCGGGACGGGGTCACATATAGCAATCAACCCCAGCATTTT. This translates into CATRDGVTYSNQPQHF.

Of note for this clonotype: This is likely a read error, given that the CDR3 carries no conserved phenylalanine or tryptophan at its end. This chain uses TRBV6-5 with TRBJ1-4, with D hard to call. The CDR3 is 15 amino acids. V was trimmed by 2 bases and J by 0 bases, leaving 7 bases between them. Germline CDR1 and CDR2: MNHEY and SVGAGI. The CDR3 nucleotides read TGTGCCAGCAGTTACGAAATTGCAACTAATGAAAAACTGTTTATT. This gives the protein CASSYEIATNEKLFI.

Of note for this clonotype: At one of its ends the junction is not consistent with the germline gene, which may arise from a read error. The genes are TRBV11-2 and TRBJ2-7, with D perhaps TRBD2 (5 bases). The length of the CDR3 is 14 residues. In germline, CDR1 is SGHAT, CDR2 FQNNGV. DNA of the CDR3: TGTGCCAACAGCCTGCTAGATGAAACTCAGTGGACTTACTTC. Translating it yields CANSLLDETQWTYF.

This chain connects TRBV29-1 to TRBJ1-5; D is unclear. Trimming removed 4 bases from V and 15 bases from J, with 22 bases in between. The CDR3 has 13 amino acids. CDR1 and CDR2 from the germline V gene are SQVTM and ANQGSEA. CDR3 in DNA: TGCAGCGTTGTCTGGCAGAACAATCAGCACCTGCATTTT. Protein: CSVVWQNNQHLHF.

The chain uses TRBV11-1 and TRBJ2-4, with D tentatively TRBD1 or TRBD2 (5 bases each). V shed 4 bases and J shed 5 bases, with 21 bases lying between them. Germline CDR1 reads SGHAT; CDR2 reads FQDESV (reference sequence). The CDR3 length is 17 residues. CDR3 loop: CASSSPGRGASENIQYF. CDR3 nucleotide sequence: TGTGCCAGCAGCTCCCCGGGACGGGGAGCATCAGAAAACATTCAGTACTTC.

A remark on this clonotype: Since a much larger clone is just one base distant, this may be a read error. This chain links TRBV19 with TRBJ1-1; 7 bases match TRBD1. Germline CDR1 and CDR2: LNHDA and SQIVND (reference sequence). J gave up 7 bases and V 9 bases, and 8 bases lay outside the gene matches. There are 12 residues in the CDR3. The CDR3 is CAREGARIEAFF. In nucleotides, the CDR3 is TGTGCCAGGGAGGGGGCGCGCATTGAAGCTTTCTTT.

Concerning this clonotype: As the CDR3 is not closed by the conserved phenylalanine or tryptophan, this likely results from a read error. The DNA is omitted, as the CDR3 cannot be located on it reliably, and the CDR3 follows TCRdb's listing. The CDR3 loop reads CASSSKTGSKTEAFS. J is TRBJ1-1 and V is TRBV13; the table's D call of TRBD1 was not tested on the DNA. Germline V lookup: CDR1 PRHDT, CDR2 FYEKMQ (reference sequence). The CDR3 numbers 15 amino acids, ends counted.

Regarding this clonotype: The junction departs from germline at one end; a sequencing error may be responsible. The chain links TRBV30 to TRBJ2-7, with 10 bases aligning to TRBD2. This CDR3 has 13 amino acids. CDR1 and CDR2 from the germline V gene are GTSNPN and SVGIG (reference sequence). The CDR3 DNA reads as TGTGCCTGGAGTCCCGCCGGGACTAGCGAGCGGTACTTC. Protein sequence: CAWSPAGTSERYF.

About this clonotype: The conserved closing phenylalanine or tryptophan is absent in this CDR3, likely reflecting a read error. The rearrangement uses TRBV4-3 and TRBJ1-2; no reliable D call. CDR3 length equals 13 residues. Deletions cut 1 base from V and 11 bases from J, with 14 bases between. CDR1 is LGHNA, CDR2 YSLEER, per germline. DNA of the CDR3: TGCGCCAGCAGCCAAGGGACGCGCCGGGGATACACCATC. It translates to CASSQGTRRGYTI.